Following are 18 T cell receptor beta chains from one sample sequenced in a study of blood T cell repertoires in COVID-19. The method was immunoSEQ multiplex PCR; TCRdb's version includes in-frame clones alone and lacks a portion of them. The data contain 100,000 or so clones, around 84% of them seen just once; the ten biggest clones take up about 1.8%. The sample was peripheral blood. These receptors were taken from a woman in her 70s with active or convalescent COVID-19.

This clone was counted only a few times. The chain is built from TRBV19 and TRBJ2-2, with D possibly TRBD1 on 6 matching bases. Trimming removed 0 bases from V and 1 base from J, with 9 bases in between. From germline, CDR1 is LNHDA and CDR2 SQIVND (reference sequence). This CDR3 comprises 16 residues. Here the CDR3 reads CASSIDGGRNTGELFF. The CDR3 DNA reads as TGTGCCAGTAGTATAGATGGGGGCAGGAACACCGGGGAGCTGTTTTTT.

The V and J genes are TRBV18 and TRBJ1-1, with a possible D match to TRBD1 (5 bases). CDR1 and CDR2 (germline): KGHSH, LQKENI. The V end was cut by 3 bases, the J end by 0 bases, with 8 bases between. This CDR3 comprises 14 residues. DNA of the CDR3: TGTGCCAGCTCACCGACAGCTATGAACACTGAAGCTTTCTTT. It is translated as CASSPTAMNTEAFF.

The chain couples TRBV9 to TRBJ1-5; 10 nucleotides match TRBD1. CDR3 size: 14 residues. The germline CDR1 and CDR2 sequences are SGDLS and YYNGEE. V lost 3 bases to trimming and J lost 6 bases; unmatched junction nucleotides: 3. CDR3 region: CASSAGQGTQPQHF. In nucleotides, the CDR3 is TGTGCCAGCAGCGCGGGACAGGGGACTCAGCCCCAGCATTTT.

The chain links TRBV7-3 to TRBJ1-1; D perhaps matches TRBD1 (5 bases). V was trimmed by 2 bases and J by 4 bases, leaving 8 bases between them. The CDR3 loop spans 13 amino acids. Germline V gene data show CDR1 as SGHTA and CDR2 as FQGTGA. The CDR3 loop reads CASSLFDSTEAFF. As DNA, the CDR3 is TGTGCCAGCAGCTTATTTGACAGCACTGAAGCTTTCTTT.

This CDR3 reads CASSLGLASYNEQFF. The CDR3 DNA reads TGTGCCAGCAGCTTAGGACTAGCTTCCTACAATGAGCAGTTCTTC. This chain joins TRBV7-2 and TRBJ2-1, with TRBD2 matching 7 bases. V was pared by 1 base and J by 1 base, with 1 base of the junction left unmatched. Germline V gives CDR1 SGHTA, CDR2 FQGNSA. CDR3 length equals 15 residues.

This chain uses TRBV7-8 with TRBJ2-5, with TRBD2 matching 7 bases. CDR1 is SGHVS, CDR2 FQNEAQ, per germline. The CDR3 has 14 residues. V lost 5 bases to trimming and J lost 3 bases; unmatched junction nucleotides: 6. In nucleotides, the CDR3 is TGTGCCAGCAGCCCGCGGACTAGGGAAGAGACCCAGTACTTC. This codes for CASSPRTREETQYF.

This clone was recorded at least ten times. Other DNA sequences in this specimen translate into the identical CDR3. The chain recombines TRBV12-5 with TRBJ1-1, with a possible D match to TRBD1 (5 bases). V was pared by 6 bases and J by 2 bases, with 13 bases between. The CDR3 length is 14 residues. Looked up from germline, CDR1 is LGHNT and CDR2 is FRNRAP. The CDR3 nucleotides are TGTGCTAGTGGCCCCGAGACAGCTAACACTGAAGCTTTCTTT. Translation: CASGPETANTEAFF.

This clone was picked up a small number of times. An end of the junction differs from the germline gene, which may be a read error. J is TRBJ2-3 and V is TRBV29-1, with D unclear. Looked up from germline, CDR1 is SQVTM and CDR2 is ANQGSEA. CDR3 length equals 13 residues. The CDR3 nucleotides are TGCAGCGTTGACATTGGTAGCATAGATACGCAGTATTTT. Its protein is CSVDIGSIDTQYF.

The V call is TRBV7-2, the J call TRBJ1-2; D is possibly TRBD1 (6 bases). The CDR3 is made up of 13 amino acids. The germline V gene has CDR1 SGHTA and CDR2 FQGNSA. The ends were cut back, 0 bases at V and 12 bases at J, with 14 bases in the middle. The CDR3 protein is CASSLAQGRVDTF. The DNA for the CDR3 is TGTGCCAGCAGCTTAGCGCAGGGGAGGGTCGACACCTTC.

Written as DNA, the CDR3 is TGTGCTAGTGGTTTGACGGGGGCAGATACGCAGTATTTT. As protein: CASGLTGADTQYF. The chain combines TRBV12-5 with TRBJ2-3; possibly TRBD2 for D (6 bases). Germline CDR1 LGHNT, CDR2 FRNRAP. CDR3 length: 13 amino acids. V was trimmed by 2 bases and J by 4 bases, leaving 7 bases between them.

This chain links TRBV7-2 with TRBJ1-1; D gene uncertain. CDR3 length equals 13 residues. Trimming left V 3 bases short and J 2 bases short, with 7 bases between. The germline CDR1 and CDR2 sequences are SGHTA and FQGNSA. The CDR3 coding sequence is TGTGCCAGCAGCTTGGAGCCTAACACTGAAGCTTTCTTT. Residues: CASSLEPNTEAFF. Full variable domain (rest looked up from reference TRBV7-2 and TRBJ1-1): GAGVSQSPSNKVTEKGKDVELRCDPISGHTALYWYRQSLGQGLEFLIYFQGNSAPDKSGLPSDRFSAERTGGSVSTLTIQRTQQEDSAVYLCASSLEPNTEAFFGQGTRLTVV.

This clone was observed a single time. The rearrangement joins TRBV19 to TRBJ1-3; perhaps TRBD1 as D (6 bases). Per germline, CDR1 LNHDA and CDR2 SQIVND (reference sequence). The CDR3 loop spans 17 amino acids. Trimming pared 3 bases from V and 4 bases from J, leaving 19 bases between. CDR3 sequence (DNA): TGTGCCAGTAGTATGGGGTGGACCAGGGGATCAGGAAACACCATATATTTT. The encoded protein is CASSMGWTRGSGNTIYF.

The chain combines TRBV13 with TRBJ1-1; D call uncertain. The CDR3 covers 14 residues. V was shortened by 5 bases and J by 4 bases, with 14 bases between the two germline ends. Germline assignment: CDR1 PRHDT and CDR2 FYEKMQ (reference sequence). The CDR3 DNA reads TGTGCCAGCAGCCCCGCGATCGAGGGCACTGAAGCTTTCTTT. Translated, it gives CASSPAIEGTEAFF.

About this clone itself: The junction shows a germline mismatch at one end, possibly a read error. J is TRBJ1-1 and V is TRBV7-9; unclear D gene. Germline lookup yields CDR1 SEHNR and CDR2 FQNEAQ (reference sequence). This CDR3 is built from 14 residues. CDR3 in DNA: TGTGCCAGCAGCTTAGCGTCGGGGAACCCTGAAGCTTTCTTT. This codes for CASSLASGNPEAFF.

CDR3 protein: CAWSTTVYYEQYF. The CDR3 DNA is TGTGCCTGGAGTACGACAGTTTACTACGAGCAGTACTTC. V usage is TRBV30 and J usage is TRBJ2-7; possibly TRBD1 for D (5 bases). Germline-derived CDR1 and CDR2 are GTSNPN and SVGIG (reference sequence). This CDR3 has 13 amino acids. V was trimmed by 2 bases and J by 3 bases, leaving 11 bases between them.

The gene calls are TRBV6-5 and TRBJ2-3; 8 bases are shared with TRBD2. The V gene end was trimmed by 4 bases and the J gene end by 3 bases; junction bases not matched to a gene: 6. The CDR3 has 15 residues. Germline CDR1 and CDR2: MNHEY and SVGAGI. The CDR3 region is CASSSPGLGTDTQYF. DNA for the CDR3: TGTGCCAGCAGTTCTCCGGGACTAGGAACAGATACGCAGTATTTT.

About this clone itself: The sample contains more than one DNA sequence encoding this CDR3. The chain carries TRBV28 and TRBJ2-7; 12 bases are shared with TRBD1. J gave up 2 bases and V 2 bases, and 4 bases lay outside the gene matches. The germline V gene encodes CDR1 MDHEN and CDR2 SYDVKM. The CDR3 covers 16 residues. The CDR3 sequence: CASSLSGDRGPYEQYF. As DNA, the CDR3 is TGTGCCAGCAGTTTAAGTGGGGACAGGGGGCCCTACGAGCAGTACTTC.

The rearrangement links TRBV6-5 to TRBJ1-2; D may be TRBD1 (5 bases). Looked up from germline, CDR1 is MNHEY and CDR2 is SVGAGI. This CDR3 comprises 15 residues. V was trimmed by 6 bases and J by 1 base, leaving 15 bases between them. CDR3 sequence: CASRRRQTNNYGYTF. CDR3 nucleotides: TGTGCCAGCAGGCGCCGACAGACGAATAACTATGGCTACACCTTC.